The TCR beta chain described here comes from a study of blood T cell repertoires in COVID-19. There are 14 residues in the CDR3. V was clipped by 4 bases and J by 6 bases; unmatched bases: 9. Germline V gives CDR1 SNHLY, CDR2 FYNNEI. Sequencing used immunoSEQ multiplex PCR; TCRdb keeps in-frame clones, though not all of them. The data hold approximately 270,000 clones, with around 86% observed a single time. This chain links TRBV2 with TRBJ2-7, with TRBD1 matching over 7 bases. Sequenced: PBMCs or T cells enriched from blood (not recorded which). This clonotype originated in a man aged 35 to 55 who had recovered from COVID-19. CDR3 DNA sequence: TGTGCCAGCAGTGTTGACAGGGAATCGAGCGAGCAGTACTTC. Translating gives CASSVDRESSEQYF.